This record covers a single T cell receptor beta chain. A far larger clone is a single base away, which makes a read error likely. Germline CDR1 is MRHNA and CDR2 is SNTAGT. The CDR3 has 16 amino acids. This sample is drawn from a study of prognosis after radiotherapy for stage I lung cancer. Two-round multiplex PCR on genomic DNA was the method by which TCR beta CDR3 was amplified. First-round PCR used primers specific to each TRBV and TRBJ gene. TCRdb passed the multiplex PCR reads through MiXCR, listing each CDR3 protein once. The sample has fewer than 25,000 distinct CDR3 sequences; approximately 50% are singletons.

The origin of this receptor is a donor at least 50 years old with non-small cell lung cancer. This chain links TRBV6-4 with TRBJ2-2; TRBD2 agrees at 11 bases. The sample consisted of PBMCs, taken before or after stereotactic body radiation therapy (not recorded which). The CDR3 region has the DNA TGTGCCATCGGACCCAAGACTAGCGGGAACAACGGGGAGCTGTTTTTT. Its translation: CAIGPKTSGNNGELFF.